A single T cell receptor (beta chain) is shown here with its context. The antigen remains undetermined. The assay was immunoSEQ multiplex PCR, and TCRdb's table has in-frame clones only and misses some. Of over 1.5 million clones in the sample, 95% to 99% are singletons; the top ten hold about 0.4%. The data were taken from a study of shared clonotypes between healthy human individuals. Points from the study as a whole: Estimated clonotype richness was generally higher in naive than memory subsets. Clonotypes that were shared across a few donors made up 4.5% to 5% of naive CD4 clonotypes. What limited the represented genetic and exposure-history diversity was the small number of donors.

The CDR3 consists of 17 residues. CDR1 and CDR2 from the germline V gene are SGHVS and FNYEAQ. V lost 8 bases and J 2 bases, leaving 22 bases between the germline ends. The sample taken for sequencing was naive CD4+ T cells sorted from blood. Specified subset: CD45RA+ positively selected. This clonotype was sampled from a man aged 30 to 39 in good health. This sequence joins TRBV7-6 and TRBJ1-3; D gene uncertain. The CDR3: CASSLLEPSLAGNTIYF. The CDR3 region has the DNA TGTGCCAGCTCCTTGTTGGAGCCCTCTTTGGCTGGAAACACCATATATTTT.